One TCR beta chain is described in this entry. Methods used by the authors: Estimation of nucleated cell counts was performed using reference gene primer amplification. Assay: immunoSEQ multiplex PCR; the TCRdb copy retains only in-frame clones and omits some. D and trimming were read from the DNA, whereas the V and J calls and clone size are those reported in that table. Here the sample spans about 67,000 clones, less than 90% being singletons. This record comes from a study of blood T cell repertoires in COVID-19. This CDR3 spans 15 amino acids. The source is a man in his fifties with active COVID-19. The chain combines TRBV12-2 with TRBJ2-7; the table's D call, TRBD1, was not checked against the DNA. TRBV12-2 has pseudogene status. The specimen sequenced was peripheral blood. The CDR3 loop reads CASRSQGAKDHEQYF. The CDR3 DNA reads TGTGCAAGTCGGTCACAGGGGGCGAAGGACCACGAGCAGTACTTC.